The T cell receptor (beta chain) under discussion was sequenced for a study of cytotoxic CD8 clonotypes in ibrutinib-treated CLL. Whole-study context: The study included 11 relapsed/refractory and under 16 treatment-naive patients; 17 to 18 had IGHV unmutated disease.

The CDR3 consists of 14 residues. Germline assignment: CDR1 MDHEN and CDR2 SYDVKM. V was shortened by 0 bases and J by 7 bases, with 12 bases between the two germline ends. In the case of this clone: Its antigen is not identified.

Study-wide results and caveats: Under therapy, public clonotypes either contracted or stayed stable, and they were uncommon. Clonality rose at ibrutinib response and fell back toward baseline at progression.

Repertoires were generated with immunoSEQ multiplex PCR, while TCRdb's copy carries only in-frame clones and drops some. The sample has about 40,000 clones, roughly 70% seen once; the top ten hold roughly a tenth. The chain couples TRBV28 to TRBJ1-2; D is undetermined. Sequencing was performed on PBMCs, taken at disease progression, from a patient treated with ibrutinib. This TCR derives from a human donor with chronic lymphocytic leukemia. CDR3 nucleotide sequence: TGTGCCAGCAGTTTATGGACCCAAGTGGGTGGCTACACCTTC. Translation gives CASSLWTQVGGYTF.